This T cell receptor (beta chain) stems from a study of T cell repertoires in cytomegalovirus infection (dated by TCRdb to between 2018 and 2020). For context, the study as a whole: Alongside well-studied HLA-B-restricted epitopes, the peptide stimulations were aimed at recently identified HLA-C-restricted CMV epitopes, whose presentation resists viral immunomodulation. Donor HLA type was relevant to the analysis, because carriage of CMV infection together with the matching HLA type was indicated by public TCR beta signatures.

What this sample's treatment or condition label stands for: in vitro stimulation with specific CMV peptide epitopes to enrich CMV-specific T cells. Turning to this clonotype: The antigen this receptor binds is unknown. No much larger clone is present one base from it, and per-base qualities are unavailable.

Sequenced using an Illumina HiSeq 1500. TCRdb cleaned the public reads at Q25 with fastp, built clones with MiXCR and kept in-frame beta chains. For every CDR3 protein sequence, its rows merge into one entry that carries the most common genes and DNA. Present in this sample are 230,000 or so distinct CDR3 sequences, around 40% of which were seen just once. The ten largest make up roughly three fifths of the sample. V gives up 5 bases and J gives up 7 bases, and the segment between their germline ends measures 12 bases. According to the germline V gene (reference sequence), CDR1 reads SEHNR and CDR2 reads FQNEAQ. Taken from cysteine to phenylalanine, the CDR3 has 13 residues. Only the CDR3 DNA is retained, 39 bases long and in frame from the first base. General conclusions and limits of the study: In both this cohort and an independent cohort of some 370 donors, the cumulative frequency of public TCR beta family members distinguished carriers of CMV infection plus the relevant HLA type. The ex vivo response was dominated by HLA-C-restricted CMV-specific TCR beta clonotypes, and the single most frequent clonotype in two of eight donors was supplied by these HLA-C-restricted clonotypes.

The specimen was CD8+ T cells from cultured PBMCs, collected from culture after CMV antigen stimulation. This TCR was sampled from a human donor in good health (CMV status not recorded). Some clones in this sample may be carry-over from other donors' samples. Rearrangement joined TRBV7-9 to TRBJ2-1, with a tentative D gene TRBD2 over 6 matching bases. At the DNA level, the sequence is TGTGCCAGCAGCCCCCCCGGGGGTAATGAGCAGTTCTTC. It specifies CASSPPGGNEQFF.